The clone carrying this T cell receptor (beta chain) was seen at least ten times. Trimming cost V 1 base and J 2 bases, with 10 bases left between them. The CDR3 length is 15 residues. The germline V gene encodes CDR1 LGHNA and CDR2 YSLEER. This specimen comes from a study of T-cell reconstitution after alpha-beta-depleted transplantation in children. Preparation of the TCRbeta library was carried out with unique molecular identifiers. MiXCR was run by TCRdb on the PCR reads, yielding one entry per CDR3 protein. This table has approximately 640,000 distinct CDR3 sequences, around a sixth appearing once.

The sequence was obtained from a human donor who donated a stem cell graft to a child with acute myeloid leukemia. The sequences come from PBMCs from the stem cell graft donor, collected from the stem cell graft. V and J are TRBV4-3 and TRBJ2-3, with D maybe TRBD2 (6 bases). The DNA for the CDR3 is TGCGCCAGCAGCCAAGTTGCGGGGACCACAGATACGCAGTATTTT. Translated, it gives CASSQVAGTTDTQYF.